The next 12 T cell receptor beta chains were all read from a single sample in a study of shared clonotypes between healthy human individuals. This table comes from immunoSEQ multiplex PCR, and its TCRdb copy is limited to in-frame clones, with some not included. Of approximately 2,000,000 clones listed, 85% to 95% are singletons. Sample: naive CD4+ T cells from PBMCs. Subset in this sample: CD45RA+ positively selected. Every receptor here comes from a man aged 18 to 35 in good health. Some clones in this sample may be carry-over from other donors' samples.

The rearrangement joins TRBV5-1 to TRBJ2-1; 7 bases align to TRBD2. Germline CDR1 SGHRS, CDR2 YFSETQ. The CDR3 sequence is 20 residues long. The trim removed 4 bases at V and 0 bases at J, leaving 19 bases unmatched. As DNA, the CDR3 is TGCGCCAGCAGCCCCTTTAGTGGGAGGGCCATGACCCGCTCCTACAATGAGCAGTTCTTC. Translation gives CASSPFSGRAMTRSYNEQFF.

The rearrangement joins TRBV6-6 to TRBJ2-1; no reliable D call. Germline CDR1 MNHNY, CDR2 SVGAGI (reference sequence). Deletions cut 6 bases from V and 7 bases from J, with 7 bases between. The CDR3 covers 11 residues. The DNA for the CDR3 is TGTGCCAGCAGGGTACTGAATGAGCAGTTCTTC. Amino acids: CASRVLNEQFF.

As for this clone: Within the sample, other DNA sequences also encode this same CDR3. This sequence joins TRBV5-1 and TRBJ2-5, with D possibly being TRBD1 (6 bases). CDR1 and CDR2 (germline): SGHRS, YFSETQ. Between the trimmed V and J ends, which lost 4 bases and 2 bases, there was a span of 15 bases. CDR3 length equals 15 residues. The CDR3 DNA sequence: TGCGCCAGCAGCCTGGTGGGGACAAGACAAGAGACCCAGTACTTC. This codes for CASSLVGTRQETQYF.

The gene calls are TRBV2 and TRBJ2-5; weak D call: TRBD2 (6 bases). V lost 9 bases to trimming and J lost 1 base, with 12 bases between them. CDR3 length equals 13 residues. Looked up from germline, CDR1 is SNHLY and CDR2 is FYNNEI. The CDR3: CASGGNTQETQYF. The DNA for the CDR3 is TGTGCCAGTGGGGGGAACACCCAAGAGACCCAGTACTTC.

This chain joins TRBV7-2 and TRBJ2-7; no reliable D call. This CDR3 comprises 12 residues. The germline CDR1 and CDR2 sequences are SGHTA and FQGNSA. The V and J ends lost 5 bases and 0 bases respectively, with 5 bases between them. CDR3 coding DNA: TGTGCCAGCAGCGCGAACTCCTACGAGCAGTACTTC. Encoded protein: CASSANSYEQYF.

This clone has just one count. The sample has other DNA sequences that encode this CDR3 too. The genes are TRBV29-1 and TRBJ2-1; 14 nucleotides agree with TRBD2. Trimming removed 7 bases from V and 8 bases from J; junction bases left unmatched: 4. In germline, CDR1 is SQVTM, CDR2 ANQGSEA. The CDR3 runs 13 residues. The DNA of the CDR3 is TGCAGCGCCGGGACTAGCGGGAGCGATGAGCAGTTCTTC. Encoded protein: CSAGTSGSDEQFF.

V usage is TRBV7-7 and J usage is TRBJ2-1; perhaps TRBD1 as D (5 bases). Deletions cut 1 base from V and 0 bases from J, with 13 bases between. The length of the CDR3 is 17 residues. The germline CDR1 and CDR2 sequences are SSHAT and FNYEAQ (reference sequence). CDR3 sequence (DNA): TGTGCCAGCAGCTTAGGGGCCCAGGGAAGCTCCTACAATGAGCAGTTCTTC. It specifies CASSLGAQGSSYNEQFF.

The gene calls are TRBV5-1 and TRBJ2-3; 9 nucleotides match TRBD2. Unmatched junction bases numbered 15, after V lost 0 bases and J lost 4 bases. The CDR3 is 19 residues long. Germline loops: CDR1 SGHRS, CDR2 YFSETQ. The CDR3 sequence is CASSLGNSGSLQVADTQYF. The CDR3 nucleotides are TGCGCCAGCAGCTTGGGAAATAGCGGGAGTCTTCAAGTTGCAGATACGCAGTATTTT.

The rearrangement links TRBV28 to TRBJ2-7; 8 bases are shared with TRBD2. The CDR3 runs to 14 residues. Germline V gene data show CDR1 as MDHEN and CDR2 as SYDVKM. The trim removed 7 bases at V and 2 bases at J, leaving 7 bases unmatched. CDR3 DNA: TGTGCCAGCACCCCTCCCGGGGGGGCCTACGAGCAGTACTTC. Amino acid sequence: CASTPPGGAYEQYF.

The V call is TRBV6-5, the J call TRBJ1-1; D remains ambiguous. CDR1 is MNHEY and CDR2 is SVGAGI in the germline V gene. CDR3 length equals 13 residues. The V and J ends lost 2 bases and 1 base respectively, with 5 bases between them. DNA of the CDR3: TGTGCCAGCAGTTACAACGCGAACACTGAAGCTTTCTTT. This codes for CASSYNANTEAFF.

The rearrangement uses TRBV7-2 and TRBJ2-1; 7 bases align to TRBD2. CDR3 size: 14 residues. Germline V CDR1 and CDR2: SGHTA, FQGNSA. V shed 5 bases, J shed 2 bases, and the junction held 3 bases outside the gene matches. The CDR3 DNA reads TGTGCCAGCAGCCAAGGGACTACCTACAATGAGCAGTTCTTC. Residues: CASSQGTTYNEQFF.

V usage is TRBV5-1 and J usage is TRBJ2-3; 9 bases line up with TRBD2. The J segment lost 5 bases and the V segment lost 0 bases, leaving 10 bases of the junction unmatched. The germline V gene has CDR1 SGHRS and CDR2 YFSETQ. The CDR3 runs to 17 residues. The CDR3 sequence: CASSLALAGRGGDTQYF. The CDR3 DNA reads as TGCGCCAGCAGCTTGGCCCTAGCGGGGCGGGGTGGAGATACGCAGTATTTT.